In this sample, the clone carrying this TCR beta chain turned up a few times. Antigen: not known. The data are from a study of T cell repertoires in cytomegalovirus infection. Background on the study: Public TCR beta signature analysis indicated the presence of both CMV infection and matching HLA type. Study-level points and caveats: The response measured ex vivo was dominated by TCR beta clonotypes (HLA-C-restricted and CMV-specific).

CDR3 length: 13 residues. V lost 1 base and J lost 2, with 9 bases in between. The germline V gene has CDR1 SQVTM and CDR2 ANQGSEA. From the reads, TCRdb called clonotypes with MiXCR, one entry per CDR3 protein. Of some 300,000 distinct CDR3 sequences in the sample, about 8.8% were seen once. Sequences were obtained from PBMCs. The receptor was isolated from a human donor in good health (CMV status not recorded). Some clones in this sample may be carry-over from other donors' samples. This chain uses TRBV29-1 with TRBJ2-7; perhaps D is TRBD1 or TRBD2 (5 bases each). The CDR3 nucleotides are TGCAGCGTTGAAGGGGACCCTGCCTACGAGCAGTACTTC. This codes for CSVEGDPAYEQYF.